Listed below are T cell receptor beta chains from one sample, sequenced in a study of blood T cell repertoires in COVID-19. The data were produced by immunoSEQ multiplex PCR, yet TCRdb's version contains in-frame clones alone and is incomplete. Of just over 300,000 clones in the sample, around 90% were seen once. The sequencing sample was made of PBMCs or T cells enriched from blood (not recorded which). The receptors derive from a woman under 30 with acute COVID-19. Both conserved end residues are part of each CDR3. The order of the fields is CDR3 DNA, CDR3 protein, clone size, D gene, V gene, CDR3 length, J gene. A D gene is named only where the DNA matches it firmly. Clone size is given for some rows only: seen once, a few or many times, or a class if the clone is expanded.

cdr3_nt: TGTGCCAGCAGCTTAGCACTTGGGCAGAACACTGAAGCTTTCTTT
cdr3_aa: CASSLALGQNTEAFF
clone_size: .
d_call: .
v_call: TRBV11-3
cdr3_length: 15
j_call: TRBJ1-1

cdr3_nt: TGTGCCAGCAGCCAAGGGCGGGTTGGGCGACTAGCGGGCCCCTGGGCCTACGAGCAGTACTTC
cdr3_aa: CASSQGRVGRLAGPWAYEQYF
clone_size: .
d_call: TRBD2
v_call: TRBV14
cdr3_length: 21
j_call: TRBJ2-7

cdr3_nt: TGTGCCAGCTCACCACCGGATTTTTGGAGACTCACAGATACGCAGTATTTT
cdr3_aa: CASSPPDFWRLTDTQYF
clone_size: .
d_call: .
v_call: TRBV18
cdr3_length: 17
j_call: TRBJ2-3

cdr3_nt: TGTGCCAGCAGTTGGGAGGGCAATCAGCCCCAGCATTTT
cdr3_aa: CASSWEGNQPQHF
clone_size: once
d_call: .
v_call: TRBV12-3/TRBV12-4
cdr3_length: 13
j_call: TRBJ1-5

cdr3_nt: TGTGCCAGCAGTAGAACAGGGGGCGGCTCTGGCTACACCTTC
cdr3_aa: CASSRTGGGSGYTF
clone_size: .
d_call: TRBD1
v_call: TRBV2
cdr3_length: 14
j_call: TRBJ1-2

cdr3_nt: TGTGCCAGCAGCTTAGGGAGCGGGAGTGTCTATGAGCAGTTCTTC
cdr3_aa: CASSLGSGSVYEQFF
clone_size: .
d_call: TRBD2
v_call: TRBV11-3
cdr3_length: 15
j_call: TRBJ2-1

cdr3_nt: TGTGCTAGTGGTTTGGGCGGGATTAGCACAGATACGCAGTATTTT
cdr3_aa: CASGLGGISTDTQYF
clone_size: .
d_call: .
v_call: TRBV12-5
cdr3_length: 15
j_call: TRBJ2-3

cdr3_nt: TGTGCCAGCCGTCCCGGGGGACAGGGTAATCAGCCCCAGCATTTT
cdr3_aa: CASRPGGQGNQPQHF
clone_size: .
d_call: TRBD1
v_call: TRBV28
cdr3_length: 15
j_call: TRBJ1-5

cdr3_nt: TGTGCCAGCTCACCATCTCCAGCGGGAGCATATGAGCAGTTCTTC
cdr3_aa: CASSPSPAGAYEQFF
clone_size: .
d_call: TRBD2
v_call: TRBV18
cdr3_length: 15
j_call: TRBJ2-1

cdr3_nt: TGTGCCAGCAGCATCGGACTAGTCCACACAGATACGCAGTATTTT
cdr3_aa: CASSIGLVHTDTQYF
clone_size: .
d_call: TRBD2
v_call: TRBV9
cdr3_length: 15
j_call: TRBJ2-3

cdr3_nt: TGTGCCAGCAGCTTGGACAGGGGCCGCGGCCCCAATCAGCCCCAGCATTTT
cdr3_aa: CASSLDRGRGPNQPQHF
clone_size: .
d_call: TRBD1
v_call: TRBV5-6
cdr3_length: 17
j_call: TRBJ1-5

cdr3_nt: TGCGCCAGCAGACAGGGTACGAATGAAAAACTGTTTTTT
cdr3_aa: CASRQGTNEKLFF
clone_size: .
d_call: .
v_call: TRBV5-1
cdr3_length: 13
j_call: TRBJ1-4

cdr3_nt: TGCGCCAGCAGCTTGACAGGGAATGGCTACACCTTC
cdr3_aa: CASSLTGNGYTF
clone_size: .
d_call: TRBD1
v_call: TRBV4-1
cdr3_length: 12
j_call: TRBJ1-2

cdr3_nt: TGTGCCAGCAGTCGGACTAGCGGGAACTCCTACGAGCAGTACTTC
cdr3_aa: CASSRTSGNSYEQYF
clone_size: .
d_call: TRBD2
v_call: TRBV27
cdr3_length: 15
j_call: TRBJ2-7

cdr3_nt: TGTGCCAGCAGTGAAATTAAAGGGGCAAACACTGAAGCTTTCTTT
cdr3_aa: CASSEIKGANTEAFF
clone_size: .
d_call: .
v_call: TRBV2
cdr3_length: 15
j_call: TRBJ1-1

cdr3_nt: TGTGCCAGCAGCGCCCCGGGACAGGGAGTAGGAGAGACCCAGTACTTC
cdr3_aa: CASSAPGQGVGETQYF
clone_size: .
d_call: TRBD1
v_call: TRBV11-3
cdr3_length: 16
j_call: TRBJ2-5

cdr3_nt: TGTGCCAGCAGCTTAGAACGGGCAATAGCGGGGAATGAGCAGTTCTTC
cdr3_aa: CASSLERAIAGNEQFF
clone_size: .
d_call: TRBD2
v_call: TRBV7-9
cdr3_length: 16
j_call: TRBJ2-1

cdr3_nt: TGTGCCTGGAGTGCACTAGCGGGAGCTGGAGATACGCAGTATTTT
cdr3_aa: CAWSALAGAGDTQYF
clone_size: .
d_call: TRBD2
v_call: TRBV30
cdr3_length: 15
j_call: TRBJ2-3

cdr3_nt: TGTGCCAGCAGCCCAAGGGAGGGCCGGGCAGATACGCAGTATTTT
cdr3_aa: CASSPREGRADTQYF
clone_size: .
d_call: TRBD2
v_call: TRBV7-9
cdr3_length: 15
j_call: TRBJ2-3

cdr3_nt: TGTGCCAGCAGCTCATGGGGCGGCCAAGAGACCCAGTACTTC
cdr3_aa: CASSSWGGQETQYF
clone_size: .
d_call: .
v_call: TRBV5-4
cdr3_length: 14
j_call: TRBJ2-5

cdr3_nt: TGCGCCAGCAGCTTGGGACTAGCGGGGACCACAGATACGCAGTATTTT
cdr3_aa: CASSLGLAGTTDTQYF
clone_size: .
d_call: TRBD2
v_call: TRBV5-1
cdr3_length: 16
j_call: TRBJ2-3

cdr3_nt: TGCAGCGCCGTCGGGACAGAACTGAACACTGAAGCTTTCTTT
cdr3_aa: CSAVGTELNTEAFF
clone_size: .
d_call: TRBD1
v_call: TRBV29-1
cdr3_length: 14
j_call: TRBJ1-1

cdr3_nt: TGTGCCAGCAGCCAAGGAGGGGAGGGAGATACGCAGTATTTT
cdr3_aa: CASSQGGEGDTQYF
clone_size: .
d_call: TRBD2
v_call: TRBV3-1/TRBV3-2
cdr3_length: 14
j_call: TRBJ2-3

cdr3_nt: TGTGCCAGCAGCTCGGTAGATACAGATACGCAGTATTTT
cdr3_aa: CASSSVDTDTQYF
clone_size: .
d_call: .
v_call: TRBV6-2/TRBV6-3
cdr3_length: 13
j_call: TRBJ2-3

cdr3_nt: TGTGCCAGCAGCAGCGCACAGGCCTACGAGCAGTACTTC
cdr3_aa: CASSSAQAYEQYF
clone_size: .
d_call: .
v_call: TRBV7-9
cdr3_length: 13
j_call: TRBJ2-7

cdr3_nt: TGTGCCAGCAGTTTATCTGGGAGAGGGAACACTGAAGCTTTCTTT
cdr3_aa: CASSLSGRGNTEAFF
clone_size: .
d_call: .
v_call: TRBV28
cdr3_length: 15
j_call: TRBJ1-1

cdr3_nt: TGCGCCAGCAGCTTAGACAGGACCGCCTACGAGCAGTACTTC
cdr3_aa: CASSLDRTAYEQYF
clone_size: .
d_call: .
v_call: TRBV5-1
cdr3_length: 14
j_call: TRBJ2-7

cdr3_nt: TGTGCCAGTAGTGCGGCTAGCGGGATCCAAGAGACCCAGTACTTC
cdr3_aa: CASSAASGIQETQYF
clone_size: .
d_call: TRBD2
v_call: TRBV19
cdr3_length: 15
j_call: TRBJ2-5

cdr3_nt: TGTGCCAGCACCTTTAGCGGGAGAGTAGATACGCAGTATTTT
cdr3_aa: CASTFSGRVDTQYF
clone_size: .
d_call: TRBD2
v_call: TRBV5-6
cdr3_length: 14
j_call: TRBJ2-3

cdr3_nt: TGTGCCACCAGCAAAAAGGGGGCTAGCGGGATCAATGAGCAGTTCTTC
cdr3_aa: CATSKKGASGINEQFF
clone_size: .
d_call: TRBD2
v_call: TRBV15
cdr3_length: 16
j_call: TRBJ2-1

cdr3_nt: TGCGCCAGCAGCGCCGGACAGGGGTCCCACCCGTGGGGCTACACCTTC
cdr3_aa: CASSAGQGSHPWGYTF
clone_size: .
d_call: TRBD1
v_call: TRBV5-1
cdr3_length: 16
j_call: TRBJ1-2

cdr3_nt: TGTGCCAGCAGTTTATCGACCGGGACAGGCGAGAGAGCTTTCTTT
cdr3_aa: CASSLSTGTGERAFF
clone_size: .
d_call: TRBD1
v_call: TRBV27
cdr3_length: 15
j_call: TRBJ1-1

cdr3_nt: TGTGCCAGCAGCGTAGGTGGGGACAGGGTCCACGAGCAGTACTTC
cdr3_aa: CASSVGGDRVHEQYF
clone_size: .
d_call: TRBD1
v_call: TRBV9
cdr3_length: 15
j_call: TRBJ2-7

cdr3_nt: TGTGCCAGCACGACAGGGATCACTGAAGCTTTCTTT
cdr3_aa: CASTTGITEAFF
clone_size: .
d_call: TRBD1
v_call: TRBV12-3/TRBV12-4
cdr3_length: 12
j_call: TRBJ1-1

cdr3_nt: TGTGCCAGCAGTTATCCACGGGCTCGGGGGAGCGAGCAGTACTTC
cdr3_aa: CASSYPRARGSEQYF
clone_size: once
d_call: .
v_call: TRBV28
cdr3_length: 15
j_call: TRBJ2-7

cdr3_nt: TGTGCCAGCAGCTTAGCTATTGGGGGCTTAACTGAAGCTTTCTTT
cdr3_aa: CASSLAIGGLTEAFF
clone_size: .
d_call: .
v_call: TRBV7-2
cdr3_length: 15
j_call: TRBJ1-1

cdr3_nt: TGCGCCAGCAGCCAAGAAGGGAGAGCGGGAAGACCCAACAATGAGCAGTTCTTC
cdr3_aa: CASSQEGRAGRPNNEQFF
clone_size: .
d_call: TRBD2
v_call: TRBV4-1
cdr3_length: 18
j_call: TRBJ2-1

cdr3_nt: TGTGCCAGCAGCTTGAGGCAGTCCAATCAGCCCCAGCATTTT
cdr3_aa: CASSLRQSNQPQHF
clone_size: few
d_call: .
v_call: TRBV11-2
cdr3_length: 14
j_call: TRBJ1-5

cdr3_nt: TGTGCCAGCACCCGACAGGTAGACTCACCCCTCCACTTT
cdr3_aa: CASTRQVDSPLHF
clone_size: .
d_call: .
v_call: TRBV28
cdr3_length: 13
j_call: TRBJ1-6

cdr3_nt: TGTGCCAGCAGCGGGGGCGGTCGAGACGAGCAGTACTTC
cdr3_aa: CASSGGGRDEQYF
clone_size: .
d_call: .
v_call: TRBV5-4
cdr3_length: 13
j_call: TRBJ2-7

cdr3_nt: TGTGCCAGCAGCGTAGGGGACAGGGGGTACGAGCAGTACTTC
cdr3_aa: CASSVGDRGYEQYF
clone_size: .
d_call: TRBD1
v_call: TRBV9
cdr3_length: 14
j_call: TRBJ2-7

cdr3_nt: TGTGCCAGCAGCCTCCGGACAGGGAATAATTCACCCCTCCACTTT
cdr3_aa: CASSLRTGNNSPLHF
clone_size: .
d_call: TRBD1
v_call: TRBV7-8
cdr3_length: 15
j_call: TRBJ1-6

cdr3_nt: TGTGCCAGCTCACCCAATGCGCTTTACGAGCAGTACTTC
cdr3_aa: CASSPNALYEQYF
clone_size: .
d_call: .
v_call: TRBV18
cdr3_length: 13
j_call: TRBJ2-7

cdr3_nt: TGTGCCAGCAGCTTTGACAGTATAAGGACCGGGGAGCTGTTTTTT
cdr3_aa: CASSFDSIRTGELFF
clone_size: .
d_call: .
v_call: TRBV7-2
cdr3_length: 15
j_call: TRBJ2-2

cdr3_nt: TGTGCCAGCAGCCCCATCCGGGACTCCCCCGGCACAGATACGCAGTATTTT
cdr3_aa: CASSPIRDSPGTDTQYF
clone_size: .
d_call: .
v_call: TRBV7-9
cdr3_length: 17
j_call: TRBJ2-3

cdr3_nt: TGTGCCAGCAGCTTTACAGGGATGGATACGCAGTATTTT
cdr3_aa: CASSFTGMDTQYF
clone_size: .
d_call: .
v_call: TRBV5-6
cdr3_length: 13
j_call: TRBJ2-3

cdr3_nt: TGTGCCAGCAGCCTAAAAGGAGACCGGCCCCAGCATTTT
cdr3_aa: CASSLKGDRPQHF
clone_size: .
d_call: .
v_call: TRBV9
cdr3_length: 13
j_call: TRBJ1-5

cdr3_nt: TGTGCCAGCAGCTTAGTTAGGACTAGCGGGAGTTCGGGCGGGGAGCTGTTTTTT
cdr3_aa: CASSLVRTSGSSGGELFF
clone_size: .
d_call: TRBD2
v_call: TRBV7-2
cdr3_length: 18
j_call: TRBJ2-2

cdr3_nt: TGTGCCAGCAGCCGTCTAGCGGGAGGGGAGGGGGATACGCAGTATTTT
cdr3_aa: CASSRLAGGEGDTQYF
clone_size: once
d_call: TRBD2
v_call: TRBV11-2
cdr3_length: 16
j_call: TRBJ2-3

cdr3_nt: TGTGCCAGCAGTCCCGTTGGACAGGTCTTCATCGAGCAGTACTTC
cdr3_aa: CASSPVGQVFIEQYF
clone_size: .
d_call: TRBD1
v_call: TRBV2
cdr3_length: 15
j_call: TRBJ2-7

cdr3_nt: TGTGCCAGCGGAGGGGACAGAGGGGGCTACACCTTC
cdr3_aa: CASGGDRGGYTF
clone_size: once
d_call: TRBD1
v_call: TRBV2
cdr3_length: 12
j_call: TRBJ1-2